Listed here are 4 T cell receptor beta chains from one sample, sequenced in a study of technical replicates of blood from four donors. Libraries were prepared by immunoSEQ multiplex PCR; TCRdb keeps only in-frame clonotypes and omits some of them. Found here are tens of thousands of clones, 70% to 90% of them singletons; the top ten hold about 5%. The material sequenced was PBMCs. These TCRs come from a human donor in good health. Some clones in this sample may be carry-over from other donors' samples.

This clone was recorded a few times. The chain joins TRBV7-6 to TRBJ1-6; D possibly corresponds to TRBD1 (5 bases). Per the germline V gene, CDR1 is SGHVS and CDR2 is FNYEAQ. V was trimmed by 0 bases and J by 7 bases, leaving 13 bases between them. The CDR3 loop spans 16 amino acids. The CDR3 bases are TGTGCCAGCAGCTTAGCCTTCAGGGTACGGAATTCACCCCTCCACTTT. Protein sequence: CASSLAFRVRNSPLHF.

The rearrangement joins TRBV7-2 to TRBJ1-2, with D uncertain. V was pared by 3 bases and J by 3 bases, with 11 bases between. The CDR3 runs to 14 residues. Germline-derived CDR1 and CDR2 are SGHTA and FQGNSA. Here the CDR3 DNA reads TGTGCCAGCAGCTTTGCGGGTGGAGACTATGGCTACACCTTC. Its translation is CASSFAGGDYGYTF.

The CDR3 spells CAWRQGSFEKLFF. CDR3 in DNA: TGTGCCTGGCGACAGGGGAGTTTCGAAAAACTGTTTTTT. This chain uses TRBV30 with TRBJ1-4; TRBD1 agrees at 8 bases. This CDR3 spans 13 amino acids. V lost 5 bases to trimming and J lost 8 bases; unmatched junction nucleotides: 7. The germline CDR1 and CDR2 sequences are GTSNPN and SVGIG (reference sequence).

This chain links TRBV7-9 with TRBJ2-2; maybe TRBD2 (6 bases). From germline, CDR1 is SEHNR and CDR2 FQNEAQ (reference sequence). The CDR3 runs to 16 residues. With 4 bases removed from V and 5 bases from J, the gap between germline ends came to 17 bases. In nucleotides, the CDR3 is TGTGCCAGCAGCTCAGCACGGGGGTTCGGGACCGGGGAGCTGTTTTTT. Its translation: CASSSARGFGTGELFF.